This T cell receptor (beta chain) was captured by sequencing in a study of cytomegalovirus exposure and HLA in healthy donors. This clone appeared a single time. Vbeta (60) and Jbeta (13) primers were used in the PCR. Using immunoSEQ multiplex PCR, the repertoire was profiled, and TCRdb retains in-frame clones only, with some absent. This sample yields some 99,000 clones, of which under 75% are seen a single time; over 0.95% belongs to the top ten. Per germline, CDR1 SGHTA and CDR2 FQGNSA. Trimming shortened V by 2 bases and J by 9 bases, and 16 bases separated the two germline ends. This CDR3 region has 14 residues.

What was sequenced was PBMCs. This chain connects TRBV7-2 to TRBJ1-2, with D possibly TRBD1 on 6 matching bases. The TCR originated in a female donor in good health and CMV-seronegative. CDR3 DNA: TGTGCCAGCAGCTTACTAATGGGACAAGGGAGCTACACCTTC. This codes for CASSLLMGQGSYTF.